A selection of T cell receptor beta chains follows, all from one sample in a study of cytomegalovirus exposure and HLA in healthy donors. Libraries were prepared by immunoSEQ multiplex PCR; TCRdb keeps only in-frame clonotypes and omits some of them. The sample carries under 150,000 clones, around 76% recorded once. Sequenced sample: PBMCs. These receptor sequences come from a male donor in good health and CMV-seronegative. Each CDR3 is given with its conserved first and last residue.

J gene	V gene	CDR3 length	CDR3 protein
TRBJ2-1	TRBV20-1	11	CSAIAGGEQFF
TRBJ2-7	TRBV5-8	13	CASSRTGAYEQYF
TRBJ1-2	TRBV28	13	CASTEPRIYGYTF
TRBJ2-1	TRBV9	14	CASAPSSSYNEQFF
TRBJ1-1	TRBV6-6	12	CASTHSPTEAFF
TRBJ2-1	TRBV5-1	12	CASSYQGDEQFF
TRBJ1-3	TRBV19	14	CASSVTGPGNTIYF
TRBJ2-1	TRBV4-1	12	CASSQDRGEQFF
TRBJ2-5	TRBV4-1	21	CASSQEVPAAGLAGLQETQYF
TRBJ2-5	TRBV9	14	CASSLGSNQETQYF
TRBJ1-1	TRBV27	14	CASSLGGAHTEAFF
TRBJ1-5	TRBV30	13	CAWTYSPNQPQHF
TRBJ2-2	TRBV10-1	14	CASSVGGKAGELFF
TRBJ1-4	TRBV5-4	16	CASSGGTGRDNEKLFF
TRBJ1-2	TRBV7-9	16	CSSSLLGQGAGYGYTF
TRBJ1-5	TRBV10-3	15	CAISDGLTGNQPQHF
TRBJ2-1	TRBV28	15	CASRPPDREGDEQFF
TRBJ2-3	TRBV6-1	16	CASSVLAGHPPDTQYF
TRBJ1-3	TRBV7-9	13	CASSLDEGNTIYF
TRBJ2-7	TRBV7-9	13	CASSRQGMYEQYF
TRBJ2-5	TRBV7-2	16	CASSYLATRPRETQYF
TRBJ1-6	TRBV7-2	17	CASSQSPQGSYNSPLHF
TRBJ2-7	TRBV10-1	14	CASSATASSYEQYF
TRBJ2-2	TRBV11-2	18	CASSLDSHRGSNTGELFF
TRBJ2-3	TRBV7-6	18	CASSPSLVSGGWADTQYF
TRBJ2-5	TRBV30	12	CAWSFSAETQYF
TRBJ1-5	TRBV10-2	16	CASSDQRALGAQPQHF
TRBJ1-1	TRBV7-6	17	CASSLVGAGQGVTEAFF
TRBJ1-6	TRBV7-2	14	CASSQGQVQGWFHF
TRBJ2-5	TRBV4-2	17	CASSQETSGGGQETQYF
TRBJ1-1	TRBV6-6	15	CASSFLLQAAAEAFF
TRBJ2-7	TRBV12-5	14	CASGWTGAPYEQYF
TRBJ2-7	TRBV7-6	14	CASSLEDRGWEQYF
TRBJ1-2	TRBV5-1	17	CASTPYGAGTGNYGYTF
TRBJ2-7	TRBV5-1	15	CASSLGQGFAYEQYF
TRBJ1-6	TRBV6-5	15	CASRVDSNRSSGIHF
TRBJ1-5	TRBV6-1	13	CATHTRGYQPQHF
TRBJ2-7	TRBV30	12	CAWSRGNGEQYF
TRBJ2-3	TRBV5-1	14	CASSIGTLADTQYF
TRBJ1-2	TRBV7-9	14	CASSQGGGGYGYTF
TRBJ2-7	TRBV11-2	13	CASSETQPVEQYF
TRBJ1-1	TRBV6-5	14	CATVRTGGFTEAFF
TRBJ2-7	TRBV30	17	CAWSGRRLAGKDYEQYF